The clone carrying this T cell receptor (beta chain) was counted ten times or more. The sample originates from a study of tumor-infiltrating lymphocytes in glioblastoma multiforme. This CDR3 is built from 15 residues. V was clipped by 0 bases and J by 4 bases; unmatched bases: 3. Germline V lookup: CDR1 MDHEN, CDR2 SYDVKM. Multiple V-beta primers and a C-beta primer amplified TCRB from RNA. TCRdb re-called the multiplex PCR reads with MiXCR, one entry per CDR3 protein. The table includes about 13,000 distinct CDR3 sequences, approximately 70% detected once. The receptor was isolated from a male donor with glioblastoma. Sequencing used brain tumor tissue. V and J are TRBV28 and TRBJ1-5; TRBD1 aligns across 7 bases. The CDR3 here is CASSLWGQLNQPQHF. CDR3 nucleotides: TGTGCCAGCAGTTTATGGGGACAGCTGAATCAGCCCCAGCATTTT.